This T cell receptor (beta chain) is drawn from a study of Graves' ophthalmopathy and Graves' hyperthyroidism. General study points: At just under 71% sensitivity and 72.22% specificity, the model predicted progression of the ophthalmopathy. The blood repertoire also included most expanded thyroid clonotypes above 0.001 frequency.

TCR beta CDR3 amplification used RNA transcripts. HTBI primers were employed in first-round RT-PCR, then a second-round multiplex PCR followed. TCRdb re-called the multiplex PCR reads with MiXCR, one entry per CDR3 protein. The sample consists of over 650,000 distinct CDR3 sequences, about two fifths of them appearing once. V was cut by 5 bases and J by 3 bases, with 16 bases left in between. The CDR3 has 15 amino acids. Germline CDR1 and CDR2: SEHNR and FQNEAQ (reference sequence). Details on this clonotype: The antigen remains undetermined.

Ophthalmopathy was moderately-to-severely active, CAS at least 3, NOSPECS at least 4, lasting under 3 months. The rearrangement uses TRBV7-9 and TRBJ1-1; perhaps TRBD1 as D (5 bases). The sequenced sample was peripheral blood. The clonotype was recovered from an adult man with Graves' ophthalmopathy. This CDR3 reads CASSPGTARDTEAFF. CDR3 DNA sequence: TGTGCCAGCAGCCCTGGGACCGCGCGGGACACTGAAGCTTTCTTT.